Below, one T cell receptor (beta chain) is given with its context. Its specificity is unknown. These data come from a study of T cell responses to AZD1222 COVID-19 vaccine. Across the whole study: Second doses were pooled across both intervals (about 4 or about 12 weeks). Study findings and constraints: Two AZD1222 doses significantly raised spike-specific TCR breadth and depth over controls. Clonal diversity was possibly underestimated, and the donors were mostly white British, with more females.

V lost 8 bases, J lost 0 bases, and 13 bases lay in between. CDR1 and CDR2 (germline): LGHDT, YNNKEL (reference sequence). This CDR3 comprises 14 residues. Libraries were prepared by immunoSEQ multiplex PCR; TCRdb keeps only in-frame clonotypes and omits some of them. The sample lists roughly 190,000 clones; 92% were seen once. The clonotype comes from an adult in good health. This chain joins TRBV3-1 (or the pseudogene TRBV3-2) and TRBJ2-5; D is perhaps TRBD1 (5 bases). Material: peripheral blood, obtained on day 0 of AZD1222 vaccination. CDR3 nucleotide sequence: TGTGCCAGCCAATCTTACAGGTACCAAGAGACCCAGTACTTC. Encoded protein: CASQSYRYQETQYF.